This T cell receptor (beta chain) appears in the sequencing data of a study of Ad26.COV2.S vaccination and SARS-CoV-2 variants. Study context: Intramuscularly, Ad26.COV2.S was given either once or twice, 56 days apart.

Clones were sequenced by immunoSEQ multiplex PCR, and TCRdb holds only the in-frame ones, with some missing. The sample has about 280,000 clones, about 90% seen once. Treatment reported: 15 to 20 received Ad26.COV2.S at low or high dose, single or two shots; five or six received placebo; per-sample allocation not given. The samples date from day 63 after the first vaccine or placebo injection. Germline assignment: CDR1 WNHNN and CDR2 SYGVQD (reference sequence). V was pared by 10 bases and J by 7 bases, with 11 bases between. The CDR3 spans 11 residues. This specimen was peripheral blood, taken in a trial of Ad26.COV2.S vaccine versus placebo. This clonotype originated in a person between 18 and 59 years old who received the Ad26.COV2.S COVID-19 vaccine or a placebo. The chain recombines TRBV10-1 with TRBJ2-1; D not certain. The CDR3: CAMNSLNEQFF. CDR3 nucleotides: TGCGCCATGAACAGTCTTAATGAGCAGTTCTTC.